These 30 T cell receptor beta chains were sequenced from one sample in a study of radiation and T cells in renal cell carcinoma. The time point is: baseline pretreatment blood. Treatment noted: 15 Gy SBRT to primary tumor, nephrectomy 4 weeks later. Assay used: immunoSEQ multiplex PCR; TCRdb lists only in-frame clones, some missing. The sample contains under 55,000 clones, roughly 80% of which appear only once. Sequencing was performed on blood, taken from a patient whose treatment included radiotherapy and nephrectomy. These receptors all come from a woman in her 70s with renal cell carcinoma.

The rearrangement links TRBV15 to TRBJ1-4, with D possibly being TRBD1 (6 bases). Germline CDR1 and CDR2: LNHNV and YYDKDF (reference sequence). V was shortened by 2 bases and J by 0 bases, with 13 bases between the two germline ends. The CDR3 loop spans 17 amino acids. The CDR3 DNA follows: TGTGCCACCAGCAGAAGCCGGGACATCGCAACTAATGAAAAACTGTTTTTT. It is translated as CATSRSRDIATNEKLFF.

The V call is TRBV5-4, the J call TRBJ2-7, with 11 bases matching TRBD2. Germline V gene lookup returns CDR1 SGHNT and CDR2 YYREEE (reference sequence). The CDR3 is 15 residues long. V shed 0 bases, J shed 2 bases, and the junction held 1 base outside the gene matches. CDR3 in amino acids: CASSLASGRTYEQYF. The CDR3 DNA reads TGTGCCAGCAGCTTGGCTAGCGGGAGGACCTACGAGCAGTACTTC.

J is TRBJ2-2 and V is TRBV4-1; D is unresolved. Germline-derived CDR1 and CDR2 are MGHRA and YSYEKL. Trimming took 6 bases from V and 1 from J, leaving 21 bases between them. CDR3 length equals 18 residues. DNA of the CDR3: TGCGCCAGCAGACGAAGACCGACGGTTACGGAGAACACCGGGGAGCTGTTTTTT. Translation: CASRRRPTVTENTGELFF.

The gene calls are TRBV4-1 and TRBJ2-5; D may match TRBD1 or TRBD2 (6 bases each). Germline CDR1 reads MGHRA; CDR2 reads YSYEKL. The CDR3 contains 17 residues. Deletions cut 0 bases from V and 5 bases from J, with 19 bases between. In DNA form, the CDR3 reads TGCGCCAGCAGCCAAGAACCGCCACTGGGGGGCGGGGAGACCCAGTACTTC. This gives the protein CASSQEPPLGGGETQYF.

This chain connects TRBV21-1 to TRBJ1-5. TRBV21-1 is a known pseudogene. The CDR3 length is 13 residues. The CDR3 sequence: CASSKADDAPQHF. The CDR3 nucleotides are TGTGCCAGCAGCAAAGCCGATGATGCGCCCCAGCATTTT.

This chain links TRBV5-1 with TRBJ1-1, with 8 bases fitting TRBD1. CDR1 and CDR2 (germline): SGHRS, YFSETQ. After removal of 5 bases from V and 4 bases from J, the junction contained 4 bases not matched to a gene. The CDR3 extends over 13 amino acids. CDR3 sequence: CASRPTGGTEAFF. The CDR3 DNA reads TGCGCCAGCAGGCCAACAGGGGGCACTGAAGCTTTCTTT. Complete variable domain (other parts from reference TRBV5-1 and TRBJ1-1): KAGVTQTPRYLIKTRGQQVTLSCSPISGHRSVSWYQQTPGQGLQFLFEYFSETQRNKGNFPGRFSGRQFSNSRSEMNVSTLELGDSALYLCASRPTGGTEAFFGQGTRLTVV.

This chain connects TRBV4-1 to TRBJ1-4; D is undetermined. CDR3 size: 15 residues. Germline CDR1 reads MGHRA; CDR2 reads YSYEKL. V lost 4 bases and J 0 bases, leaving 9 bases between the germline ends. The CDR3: CASSPRISTNEKLFF. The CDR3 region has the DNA TGCGCCAGCAGCCCCCGGATTTCAACTAATGAAAAACTGTTTTTT.

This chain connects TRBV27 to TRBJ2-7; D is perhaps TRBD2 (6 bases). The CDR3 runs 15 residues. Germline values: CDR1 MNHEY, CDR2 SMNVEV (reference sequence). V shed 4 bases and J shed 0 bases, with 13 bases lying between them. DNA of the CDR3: TGTGCCAGCAGTTCCTTAGCGGAGAGCTCCTACGAGCAGTACTTC. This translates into CASSSLAESSYEQYF.

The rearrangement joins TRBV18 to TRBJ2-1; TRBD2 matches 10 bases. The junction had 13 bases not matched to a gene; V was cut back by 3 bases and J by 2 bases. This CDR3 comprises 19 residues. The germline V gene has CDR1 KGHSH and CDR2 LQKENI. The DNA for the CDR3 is TGTGCCAGCTCACCCCTCGGTCTAGCGGGGGTCTTGACCTACAATGAGCAGTTCTTC. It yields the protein CASSPLGLAGVLTYNEQFF.

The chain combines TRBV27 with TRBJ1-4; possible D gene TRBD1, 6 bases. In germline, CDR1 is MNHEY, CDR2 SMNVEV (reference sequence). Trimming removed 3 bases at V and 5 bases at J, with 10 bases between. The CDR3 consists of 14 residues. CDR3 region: CASSLWQGNEKLFF. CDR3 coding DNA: TGTGCCAGCAGTTTGTGGCAGGGGAATGAAAAACTGTTTTTT.

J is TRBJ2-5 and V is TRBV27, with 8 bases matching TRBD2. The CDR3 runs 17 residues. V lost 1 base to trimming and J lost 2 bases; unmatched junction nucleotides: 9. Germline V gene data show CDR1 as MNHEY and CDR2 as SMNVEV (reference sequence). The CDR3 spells CASSLYTLPGGQETQYF. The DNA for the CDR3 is TGTGCCAGCAGTTTATATACCCTCCCGGGGGGGCAAGAGACCCAGTACTTC.

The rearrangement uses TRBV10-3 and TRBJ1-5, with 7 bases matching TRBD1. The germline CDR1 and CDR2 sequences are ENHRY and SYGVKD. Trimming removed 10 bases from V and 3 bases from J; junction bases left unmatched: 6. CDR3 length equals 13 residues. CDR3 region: CATMTGYNQPQHF. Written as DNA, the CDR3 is TGTGCCACTATGACAGGGTACAATCAGCCCCAGCATTTT.

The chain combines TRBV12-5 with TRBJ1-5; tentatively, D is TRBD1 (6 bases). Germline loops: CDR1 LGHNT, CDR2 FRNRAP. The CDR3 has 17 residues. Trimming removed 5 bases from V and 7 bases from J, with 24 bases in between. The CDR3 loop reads CASGPRTASTQGQPQHF. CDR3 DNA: TGTGCTAGTGGTCCCCGGACAGCCTCAACGCAGGGGCAGCCCCAGCATTTT.

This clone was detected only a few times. For the CDR3, the DNA is TGTGCCAGCAGTGGGAGGACAGCCCGGGCCGGCGAGCAGTACTTC. Its translation is CASSGRTARAGEQYF. This chain uses TRBV6-1 with TRBJ2-7; weak D call: TRBD1 (6 bases). V lost 4 bases and J lost 6, with 19 bases in between. This CDR3 has 15 amino acids. The germline V gene encodes CDR1 MNHNS and CDR2 SASEGT.

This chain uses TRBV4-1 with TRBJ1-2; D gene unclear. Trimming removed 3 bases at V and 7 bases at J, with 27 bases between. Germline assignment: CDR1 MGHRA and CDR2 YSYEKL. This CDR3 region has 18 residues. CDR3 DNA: TGCGCCAGCAGCCATTTTTTCCGGGTGAAAGGGCTGGGCTCTGGCTACACCTTC. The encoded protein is CASSHFFRVKGLGSGYTF.

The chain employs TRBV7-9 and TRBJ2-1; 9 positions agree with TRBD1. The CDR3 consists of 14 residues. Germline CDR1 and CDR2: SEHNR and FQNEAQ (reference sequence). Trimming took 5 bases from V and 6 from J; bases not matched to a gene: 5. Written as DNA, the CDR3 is TGTGCCAGCAGCCCGGGACAGGGATTCAATGAGCAGTTCTTC. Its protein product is CASSPGQGFNEQFF. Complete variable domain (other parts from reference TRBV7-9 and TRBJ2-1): DTGVSQNPRHKITKRGQNVTFRCDPISEHNRLYWYRQTLGQGPEFLTYFQNEAQLEKSRLLSDRFSAERPKGSFSTLEIQRTEQGDSAMYLCASSPGQGFNEQFFGPGTRLTVL.

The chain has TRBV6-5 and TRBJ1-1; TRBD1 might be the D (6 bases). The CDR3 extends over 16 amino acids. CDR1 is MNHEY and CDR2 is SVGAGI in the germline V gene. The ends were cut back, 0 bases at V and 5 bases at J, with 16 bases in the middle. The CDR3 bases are TGTGCCAGCAGTTACTCTCCGGGGGGCGGTGGAACTGAAGCTTTCTTT. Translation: CASSYSPGGGGTEAFF.

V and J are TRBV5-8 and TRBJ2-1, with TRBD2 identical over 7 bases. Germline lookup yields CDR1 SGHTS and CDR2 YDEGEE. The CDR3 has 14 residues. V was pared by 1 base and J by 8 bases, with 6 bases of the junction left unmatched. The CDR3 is CASSLFASGYEQFF. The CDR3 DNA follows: TGTGCCAGCAGCTTGTTTGCTAGCGGATATGAGCAGTTCTTC. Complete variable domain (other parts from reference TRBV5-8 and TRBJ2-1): EAGVTQSPTHLIKTRGQQATLRCSPISGHTSVYWYQQALGLGLQFLLWYDEGEERNRGNFPPRFSGRQFPNYSSELNVNALELEDSALYLCASSLFASGYEQFFGPGTRLTVL.

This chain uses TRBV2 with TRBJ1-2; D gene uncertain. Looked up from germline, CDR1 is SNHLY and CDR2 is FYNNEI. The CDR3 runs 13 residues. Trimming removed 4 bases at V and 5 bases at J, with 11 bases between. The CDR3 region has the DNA TGTGCCAGCAGTGCTTCCGAGGAATATGGCTACACCTTC. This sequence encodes CASSASEEYGYTF.

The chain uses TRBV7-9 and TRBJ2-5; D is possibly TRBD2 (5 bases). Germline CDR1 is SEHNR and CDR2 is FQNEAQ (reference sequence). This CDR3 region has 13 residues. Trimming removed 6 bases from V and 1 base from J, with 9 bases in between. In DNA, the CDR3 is TGTGCCAGCAGTATGGACTCCCAAGAGACCCAGTACTTC. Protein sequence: CASSMDSQETQYF.

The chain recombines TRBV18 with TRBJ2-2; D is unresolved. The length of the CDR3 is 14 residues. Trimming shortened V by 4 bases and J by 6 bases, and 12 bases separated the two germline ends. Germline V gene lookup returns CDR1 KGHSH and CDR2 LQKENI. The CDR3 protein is CASSLSSESGELFF. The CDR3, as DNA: TGTGCCAGCTCACTGTCGAGTGAGTCCGGGGAGCTGTTTTTT.

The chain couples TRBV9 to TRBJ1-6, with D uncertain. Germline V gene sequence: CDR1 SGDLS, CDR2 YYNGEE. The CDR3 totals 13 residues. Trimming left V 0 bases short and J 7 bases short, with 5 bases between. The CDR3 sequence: CASSVDVNSPLHF. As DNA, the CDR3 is TGTGCCAGCAGCGTAGACGTGAATTCACCCCTCCACTTT.

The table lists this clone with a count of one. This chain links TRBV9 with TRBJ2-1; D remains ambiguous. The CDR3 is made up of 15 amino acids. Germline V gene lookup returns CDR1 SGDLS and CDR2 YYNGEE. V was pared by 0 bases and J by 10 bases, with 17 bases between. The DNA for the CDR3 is TGTGCCAGCAGCGTAGGTTCCCGGGCCCACCAGGAGCAGTTCTTC. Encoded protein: CASSVGSRAHQEQFF. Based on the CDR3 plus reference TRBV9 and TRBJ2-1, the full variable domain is DSGVTQTPKHLITATGQRVTLRCSPRSGDLSVYWYQQSLDQGLQFLIQYYNGEERAKGNILERFSAQQFPDLHSELNLSSLELGDSALYFCASSVGSRAHQEQFFGPGTRLTVL.

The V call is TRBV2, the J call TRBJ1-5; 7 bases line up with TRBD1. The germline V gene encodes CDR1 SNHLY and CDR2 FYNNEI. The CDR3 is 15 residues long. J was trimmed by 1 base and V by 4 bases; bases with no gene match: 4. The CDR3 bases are TGTGCCAGCAGTGGACAGGGACTAAGCAATCAGCCCCAGCATTTT. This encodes CASSGQGLSNQPQHF.

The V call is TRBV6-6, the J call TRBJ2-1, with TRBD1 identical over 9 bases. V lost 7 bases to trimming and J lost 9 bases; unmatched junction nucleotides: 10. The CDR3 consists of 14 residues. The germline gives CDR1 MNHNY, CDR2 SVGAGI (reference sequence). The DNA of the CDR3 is TGTGCCAGCAATCACCGGGACAGGGCGGCTGAGCAGTTCTTC. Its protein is CASNHRDRAAEQFF.

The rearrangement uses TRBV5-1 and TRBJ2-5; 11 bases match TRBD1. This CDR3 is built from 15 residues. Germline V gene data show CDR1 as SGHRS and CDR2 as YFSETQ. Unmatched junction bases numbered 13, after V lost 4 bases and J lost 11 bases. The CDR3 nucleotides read TGCGCCAGCAGCCACGGGACAGGGGGTATCCGAGAGCAGTACTTC. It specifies CASSHGTGGIREQYF.

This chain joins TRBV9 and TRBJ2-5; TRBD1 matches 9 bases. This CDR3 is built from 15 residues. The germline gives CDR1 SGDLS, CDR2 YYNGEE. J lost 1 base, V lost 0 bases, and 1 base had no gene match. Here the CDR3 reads CASSVGGQGQETQYF. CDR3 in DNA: TGTGCCAGCAGCGTAGGGGGACAGGGCCAAGAGACCCAGTACTTC.

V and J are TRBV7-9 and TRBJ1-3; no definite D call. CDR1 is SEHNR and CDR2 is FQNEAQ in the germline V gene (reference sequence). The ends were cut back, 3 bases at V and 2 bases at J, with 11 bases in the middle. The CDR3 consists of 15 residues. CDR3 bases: TGTGCCAGCAGCTTGGACCCGAACCCTGGAAACACCATATATTTT. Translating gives CASSLDPNPGNTIYF.

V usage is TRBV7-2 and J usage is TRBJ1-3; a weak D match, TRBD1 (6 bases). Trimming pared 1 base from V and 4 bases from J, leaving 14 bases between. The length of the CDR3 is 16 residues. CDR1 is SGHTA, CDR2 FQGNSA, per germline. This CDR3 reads CASSLVEGVGGNTIYF. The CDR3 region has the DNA TGTGCCAGCAGCTTAGTTGAGGGGGTGGGAGGAAACACCATATATTTT.

The CDR3 DNA reads as TGTGCCAGCAGTAATCAGGGCTACGAGCAGTACTTC. This sequence encodes CASSNQGYEQYF. This rearrangement joins TRBV6-5 to TRBJ2-7, with D perhaps matching TRBD1 (5 bases). V lost 5 bases, J lost 3 bases, and 8 bases lay in between. Looked up from germline, CDR1 is MNHEY and CDR2 is SVGAGI. This CDR3 is built from 12 residues.